Here is one T cell receptor beta chain with its context. Its antigen is as yet unknown. TCRdb called the RT-PCR reads again in MiXCR, with one record for every CDR3 protein. Of about 700,000 distinct CDR3 sequences listed, 12% to 15% are singletons. This record comes from a study of response to subunit inactivated influenza vaccine. Study-wide findings and caveats: The authors offered the suggestion that each seasonal influenza vaccination recruits few new T cells.

The V and J ends lost 0 bases and 4 bases respectively, with 10 bases between them. This CDR3 is built from 14 residues. Germline CDR1 and CDR2: MNHEY and SVGEGT. The receptor's source is a man in his fifties or sixties who received an inactivated influenza vaccine. The sequenced sample was PBMCs from blood, obtained around 15 days before vaccination. The chain uses TRBV6-2 or TRBV6-3 and TRBJ2-7, with no clear D. The CDR3 sequence: CASSYSIGSYEQYF. The CDR3 region has the DNA TGTGCCAGCAGTTACTCGATTGGGTCTTACGAGCAGTACTTC.